This TCR beta chain was recorded in a study of T cell responses to AZD1222 COVID-19 vaccine. This clone was counted between two and nine times. The data were produced by immunoSEQ multiplex PCR, yet TCRdb's version contains in-frame clones alone and is incomplete. The table shows approximately 120,000 clones, with nearly 90% occurring only once. Germline V gives CDR1 MNHNY, CDR2 SVGAGI (reference sequence). V trimming: 4 bases; J trimming: 8 bases; junction bases outside the gene matches: 2. This CDR3 is built from 12 residues. The chain joins TRBV6-6 to TRBJ2-1, with 7 nucleotides matching TRBD2. The sequence was collected from an adult who received the AZD1222 COVID-19 vaccine. Specimen: peripheral blood, collected 28 days after the second AZD1222 dose. The chain's CDR3 is CASSWGGDEQFF. Written as DNA, the CDR3 is TGTGCCAGCAGTTGGGGAGGGGATGAGCAGTTCTTC.